This entry lists 31 T cell receptor beta chains sequenced from one sample in a study of CXCR3-negative and CXCR3-positive naive CD8 T cells. Study results and caveats: Relative to CXCR3-negative naive cells, CXCR3-positive naive cells had more hydrophobic TRB CDR3s.

Antigens of these TCRs are unknown. 5' RACE with UMI labels generated the TRB cDNA libraries. From its re-call of the 5' RACE reads, TCRdb lists each CDR3 protein once, without DNA. This repertoire comprises about 150,000 distinct CDR3 sequences; its ten largest clones make up 0.25% to 0.3%. Material for sequencing was naive CXCR3+ CD8+ T cells from blood. Subset indicated: CD45RO-CCR7+CD27+CD95- naive CD8+ T cells expressing CXCR3 (TNR3+). The receptors come from a human donor in good health. Some clones in this sample may be carry-over from other donors' samples.

The V and J genes are TRBV4-3 and TRBJ2-3; absent DNA, TCRdb's TRBD2 call cannot be checked. Germline CDR1 and CDR2: LGHNA and YSLEER. The CDR3 has 18 amino acids. CDR3 sequence: CASSQEPSGGPSTDTQYF.

The V gene is TRBV24-1, the J gene TRBJ2-2; TCRdb indicates TRBD1, and absent DNA this call remains unverified. This CDR3 spans 20 amino acids. The germline V gene has CDR1 KGHDR and CDR2 SFDVKD. The CDR3 spells CATSDSPFRWTGENTGELFF.

The chain joins TRBV5-1 to TRBJ2-7. Germline CDR1 reads SGHRS; CDR2 reads YFSETQ. The CDR3 extends over 12 amino acids. CDR3 region: CASSFFGDEQYF.

The chain employs TRBV20-1 and TRBJ1-5. The CDR3 spans 12 residues. Germline values: CDR1 DFQATT, CDR2 SNEGSKA (reference sequence). The CDR3 here is CSARGGNQPQHF.

The CDR3 here is CASSYSLPHRGYNQPQHF. V and J are TRBV6-2 or TRBV6-3 and TRBJ1-5; TCRdb names TRBD1, which stays unverified in the absence of DNA. The CDR3 consists of 18 residues. Germline CDR1 is MNHEY and CDR2 is SVGEGT.

This chain links TRBV13 with TRBJ1-2. The CDR3 extends over 14 amino acids. Germline-derived CDR1 and CDR2 are PRHDT and FYEKMQ (reference sequence). The CDR3 region is CASSLAARLDGYTF.

J is TRBJ2-5 and V is TRBV7-6; without DNA, the TCRdb call of TRBD1 cannot be checked. The CDR3 is 12 residues long. CDR1 and CDR2 from the germline V gene are SGHVS and FNYEAQ. The CDR3 sequence: CASSPGRGTQYF.

The rearrangement uses TRBV12-3 or TRBV12-4 and TRBJ2-7. This CDR3 contains 13 residues. This chain's CDR3 is CASSLISAYEQYF.

V and J are TRBV4-3 and TRBJ2-5; there is no DNA to check the TCRdb D call of TRBD1. This CDR3 comprises 14 residues. The germline V gene has CDR1 LGHNA and CDR2 YSLEER. CDR3 in amino acids: CASSRGRGQETQYF.

This rearrangement joins TRBV28 to TRBJ2-7; there is no DNA to check the TCRdb D call of TRBD2. The CDR3 spans 15 residues. The germline V gene encodes CDR1 MDHEN and CDR2 SYDVKM. The CDR3 region is CASTPDFSVSYEQYF.

V gene TRBV3-1 combines with J gene TRBJ2-3; absent DNA, TCRdb's TRBD2 call cannot be checked. The CDR3 spans 15 residues. Germline CDR1 is LGHDT and CDR2 is YNNKEL (reference sequence). The CDR3 protein is CASSHSGGNTDTQYF.

V usage is TRBV15 and J usage is TRBJ1-1; TCRdb indicates TRBD1, and absent DNA this call remains unverified. The CDR3 has 17 amino acids. Germline V gene lookup returns CDR1 LNHNV and CDR2 YYDKDF (reference sequence). The CDR3 spells CATSREGWGHLNTEAFF.

The chain joins TRBV14 to TRBJ1-3; with no DNA, the TCRdb D assignment of TRBD1 cannot be verified. This CDR3 has 17 amino acids. Germline V gene data show CDR1 as SGHDN and CDR2 as FVKESK. CDR3 protein: CASSREPRTGVRNTIYF. Drawing the rest from reference TRBV14 and TRBJ1-3, the complete variable domain is EAGVTQFPSHSVIEKGQTVTLRCDPISGHDNLYWYRRVMGKEIKFLLHFVKESKQDESGMPNNRFLAERTGGTYSTLKVQPAELEDSGVYFCASSREPRTGVRNTIYFGEGSWLTVV.

This chain connects TRBV9 to TRBJ1-1; TCRdb outputs TRBD1, but without DNA this stays unchecked. Germline V lookup: CDR1 SGDLS, CDR2 YYNGEE. The CDR3 consists of 13 residues. The CDR3 spells CASSVQSGTEAFF.

The chain joins TRBV29-1 to TRBJ2-7; TCRdb gives TRBD1 as the D gene, but with no DNA this cannot be confirmed. CDR1 and CDR2 (germline): SQVTM, ANQGSEA. The CDR3 loop spans 15 amino acids. The CDR3 sequence: CSVEERGQGSYEQYF.

The V and J genes are TRBV7-9 and TRBJ2-7. The CDR3 has 14 residues. In germline, CDR1 is SEHNR, CDR2 FQNEAQ (reference sequence). CDR3 loop: CASSPDHKTYEQYF.

V gene TRBV25-1 combines with J gene TRBJ2-3. CDR1 is MGHDK and CDR2 is SYGVNS in the germline V gene. There are 13 residues in the CDR3. CDR3 in amino acids: CASSESLRDTQYF.

The J gene is TRBJ2-2, the V gene TRBV5-5; TCRdb proposes TRBD1, but this gene call is untestable without DNA. The CDR3 sequence is 15 residues long. Germline CDR1 is SGHKS and CDR2 is YYEKEE (reference sequence). CDR3 protein: CASSSNRGFTGELFF. Using reference TRBV5-5 and TRBJ2-2 for the parts outside the CDR3, the full variable domain is DAGVTQSPTHLIKTRGQQVTLRCSPISGHKSVSWYQQVLGQGPQFIFQYYEKEERGRGNFPDRFSARQFPNYSSELNVNALLLGDSALYLCASSSNRGFTGELFFGEGSRLTVL.

CDR3: CASREWSSDTRYF. The chain joins TRBV3-1 to TRBJ2-3. The CDR3 has 13 amino acids. Germline V CDR1 and CDR2: LGHDT, YNNKEL (reference sequence).

J is TRBJ1-4 and V is TRBV7-9; the D gene TCRdb calls, TRBD1, cannot be checked with no DNA. This CDR3 has 15 amino acids. CDR1 is SEHNR and CDR2 is FQNEAQ in the germline V gene (reference sequence). The CDR3 region is CASSSPTGAEEKLFF.

The J gene is TRBJ1-1, the V gene TRBV18. This CDR3 has 15 amino acids. Germline CDR1 KGHSH, CDR2 LQKENI. CDR3 residues: CASSPTTDMNTEAFF.

V is TRBV6-5 and J is TRBJ1-5; checking the TCRdb D call of TRBD1 is not possible without DNA. Germline CDR1 and CDR2: MNHEY and SVGAGI. The CDR3 totals 15 residues. The CDR3 region is CASSQGTGPYQPQHF.

The chain recombines TRBV10-3 with TRBJ2-7. CDR1 is ENHRY, CDR2 SYGVKD, per germline. The CDR3 totals 12 residues. CDR3: CAISVDEYEQYF.

The chain carries TRBV6-6 and TRBJ2-7; TCRdb lists TRBD1, though no DNA is available to test this call. CDR1 and CDR2 from the germline V gene are MNHNY and SVGAGI (reference sequence). CDR3 size: 13 residues. CDR3: CASSYGQGNEQYF.

This sequence joins TRBV6-2 or TRBV6-3 and TRBJ2-7; the TCRdb D gene call, TRBD1, has no DNA to confirm it. This CDR3 has 14 amino acids. Germline V gene lookup returns CDR1 MNHEY and CDR2 SVGEGT. The CDR3 reads CASSQGDSYYEQYF.

The chain links TRBV7-8 to TRBJ1-2. There are 14 residues in the CDR3. Germline assignment: CDR1 SGHVS and CDR2 FQNEAQ. This CDR3 reads CASSSGLTDYGYTF.

The rearrangement joins TRBV7-6 to TRBJ2-6; without DNA, the TCRdb call of TRBD2 cannot be checked. The germline CDR1 and CDR2 sequences are SGHVS and FNYEAQ. This CDR3 is 15 amino acids long. CDR3 region: CASSFGGAGANVLTF.

The V call is TRBV7-8, the J call TRBJ2-7; TCRdb indicates TRBD1, and absent DNA this call remains unverified. The CDR3 runs 14 residues. Looked up from germline, CDR1 is SGHVS and CDR2 is FQNEAQ. The CDR3 loop reads CASSLQGVSYEQYF.

This chain uses TRBV7-2 with TRBJ1-1; the D call from TCRdb, TRBD1, cannot be confirmed without DNA. CDR3 length equals 20 residues. Germline lookup yields CDR1 SGHTA and CDR2 FQGNSA. The CDR3 sequence is CASSSTLVTGNKVPNTEAFF.

V is TRBV28 and J is TRBJ2-7; there is no DNA to check the TCRdb D call of TRBD2. CDR3 length: 15 amino acids. CDR1 is MDHEN and CDR2 is SYDVKM in the germline V gene. The CDR3 loop reads CASSSRLAGDYEQYF.

This chain uses TRBV7-9 with TRBJ2-4. Looked up from germline, CDR1 is SEHNR and CDR2 is FQNEAQ (reference sequence). CDR3 size: 15 residues. The CDR3 sequence: CASSVNSGAKNIQYF.